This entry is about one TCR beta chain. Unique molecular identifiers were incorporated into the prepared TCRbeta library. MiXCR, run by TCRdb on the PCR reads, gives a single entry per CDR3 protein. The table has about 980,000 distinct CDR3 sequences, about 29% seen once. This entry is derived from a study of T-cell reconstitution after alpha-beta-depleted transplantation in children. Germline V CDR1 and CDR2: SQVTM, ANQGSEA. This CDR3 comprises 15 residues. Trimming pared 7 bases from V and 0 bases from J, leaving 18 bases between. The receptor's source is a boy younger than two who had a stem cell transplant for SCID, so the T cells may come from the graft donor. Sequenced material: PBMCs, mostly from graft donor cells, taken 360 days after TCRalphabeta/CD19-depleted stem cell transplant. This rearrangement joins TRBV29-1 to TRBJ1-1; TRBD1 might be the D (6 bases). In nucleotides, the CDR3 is TGCAGCGCCCAAGGGGGGGGGATTTTGAACACTGAAGCTTTCTTT. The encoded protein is CSAQGGGILNTEAFF.